The 5 T cell receptor beta chains reported below all come from one sample, sequenced in a study of human T cells and chemical hapten exposure. The sample's time point: patch test 2, 6 weeks after DPC sensitization. Treatment here: therapeutic diphenylcyclopropenone sensitization with weekly scalp DPC. TCRdb fed the RACE reads into MiXCR, producing one record per CDR3 protein. The sample has 330,000 or so distinct CDR3 sequences, over 6% seen once. The sample here was whole blood, taken in connection with sensitization to the hapten diphenylcyclopropenone (DPC). Every receptor here comes from a woman aged 18-29 years with alopecia areata. Some clones in this sample may be carry-over from other donors' samples.

This clonotype was recorded many times. V usage is TRBV7-2 and J usage is TRBJ1-6; D not certain. Germline V gene data show CDR1 as SGHTA and CDR2 as FQGNSA. The CDR3 runs to 14 residues. V lost 10 bases and J 0 bases, leaving 10 bases between the germline ends. CDR3 coding DNA: TGTGCCACCAGGCCGAGCTCCTATAATTCACCCCTCCACTTT. Amino acid sequence: CATRPSSYNSPLHF.

The chain recombines TRBV4-1 with TRBJ1-5; no firm D call. The CDR3 contains 14 residues. Trimming left V 3 bases short and J 7 bases short, with 13 bases between. The V gene's germline CDR1 is MGHRA and CDR2 YSYEKL. The CDR3 coding sequence is TGCGCCAGCAGCCACCCCCCAAAGGGCCAGCCCCAGCATTTT. This sequence encodes CASSHPPKGQPQHF.

This clonotype turned up a few times. The V call is TRBV18, the J call TRBJ1-1, with 10 bases identical to TRBD1. The CDR3 runs to 14 residues. V was clipped by 2 bases and J by 7 bases; unmatched bases: 4. From germline, CDR1 is KGHSH and CDR2 LQKENI. The CDR3 DNA reads TGTGCCAGCTCACCATTGGGACAGGGGCGTGAAGCTTTCTTT. Its translation: CASSPLGQGREAFF.

J is TRBJ2-3 and V is TRBV9; D is unresolved. The length of the CDR3 is 16 residues. Per the germline V gene, CDR1 is SGDLS and CDR2 is YYNGEE. The V and J ends lost 2 bases and 1 base respectively, with 14 bases between them. The CDR3 protein is CASSVDWARGTDTQYF. The CDR3 coding sequence is TGTGCCAGCAGCGTGGATTGGGCCCGGGGCACAGATACGCAGTATTTT.

This clonotype was counted ten times or more. The chain employs TRBV18 and TRBJ1-4; D remains unclear. The germline gives CDR1 KGHSH, CDR2 LQKENI. V was trimmed by 4 bases and J by 5 bases, leaving 8 bases between them. CDR3 length: 13 residues. This chain's CDR3 is CASSLYSNEKLFF. The DNA of the CDR3 is TGTGCCAGCTCACTCTATTCCAATGAAAAACTGTTTTTT. Full variable domain (rest looked up from reference TRBV18 and TRBJ1-4): NAGVMQNPRHLVRRRGQEARLRCSPMKGHSHVYWYRQLPEEGLKFMVYLQKENIIDESGMPKERFSAEFPKEGPSILRIQQVVRGDSAAYFCASSLYSNEKLFFGSGTQLSVL.